A single sample gave rise to the 5 T cell receptor beta chains below, sequenced in a study of blood T cells in healthy people across ages (dated by TCRdb to the mid-2010s). Receptor libraries were prepared by 5' RACE. Sequencing instrument: Illumina HiSeq 2500. The second PCR ran for roughly 6 to 11 cycles and used a J-beta primer mix along with a sample-barcoded 5' primer. The public reads were run again by TCRdb, first through fastp at Q25 and then through MiXCR, and only productive beta chains were kept. When rows share a CDR3 protein, they turn into one entry using the most common DNA and genes. The sample table contains 1.5 million to 2 million distinct CDR3 sequences; only one count was recorded for 40% to 55% of them. The biggest ten clones account for over 2% of the sample. What was sequenced was blood. The receptor set was obtained from a woman aged 40 to 55 in good health.

V gene TRBV7-2 combines with J gene TRBJ1-2; 12 nucleotides agree with TRBD1. Germline trimming cut 8 bases from V and 7 bases from J; bases unmatched to any gene: 11. CDR3 length: 15 residues. The germline CDR1 and CDR2 sequences are SGHTA and FQGNSA. The CDR3 loop reads CASGLGQGAVSGYTF. The CDR3 nucleotides read TGTGCCAGCGGCCTGGGACAGGGGGCAGTAAGTGGCTACACCTTC. Full variable domain (rest looked up from reference TRBV7-2 and TRBJ1-2): GAGVSQSPSNKVTEKGKDVELRCDPISGHTALYWYRQSLGQGLEFLIYFQGNSAPDKSGLPSDRFSAERTGGSVSTLTIQRTQQEDSAVYLCASGLGQGAVSGYTFGSGTRLTVV.

This clonotype was counted only a few times. The chain combines TRBV7-9 with TRBJ2-6; tentatively, D is TRBD1 (6 bases). The V end was cut by 5 bases, the J end by 0 bases, with 17 bases between. The germline V gene encodes CDR1 SEHNR and CDR2 FQNEAQ (reference sequence). The CDR3 sequence is 18 residues long. CDR3 sequence: CASSPRTAVNSGANVLTF. DNA of the CDR3: TGTGCCAGCAGCCCCAGGACAGCCGTTAACTCTGGGGCCAACGTCCTGACTTTC.

This clonotype was counted only a few times. The chain carries TRBV5-1 and TRBJ2-7, with 10 bases lining up with TRBD1. Germline V gives CDR1 SGHRS, CDR2 YFSETQ. The CDR3 is made up of 15 amino acids. The V and J ends lost 2 bases and 2 bases, in that order; junction bases with no gene match: 4. CDR3: CASSFGTGVTYEQYF. The DNA of the CDR3 is TGCGCCAGCAGCTTCGGGACAGGGGTTACCTACGAGCAGTACTTC.

This clonotype was seen ten or more times. V gene TRBV5-1 combines with J gene TRBJ2-3, with no clear D. The CDR3 length is 12 residues. The germline gives CDR1 SGHRS, CDR2 YFSETQ. The germline V and J ends were trimmed by 5 bases and 2 bases, with 6 bases remaining between them. CDR3 loop: CASRPHTDTQYF. As DNA, the CDR3 is TGCGCCAGCAGGCCCCACACAGATACGCAGTATTTT.

The chain recombines TRBV28 with TRBJ2-5, with TRBD1 matching over 7 bases. The last part of the DNA fits TRBJ2-7 better; the J call may be wrong. Germline V CDR1 and CDR2: MDHEN, SYDVKM. The CDR3 contains 12 residues. CDR3 amino acids: CASKGQKYEQYF. The DNA for the CDR3 is TGTGCCAGCAAGGGACAGAAATACGAGCAGTACTTC.